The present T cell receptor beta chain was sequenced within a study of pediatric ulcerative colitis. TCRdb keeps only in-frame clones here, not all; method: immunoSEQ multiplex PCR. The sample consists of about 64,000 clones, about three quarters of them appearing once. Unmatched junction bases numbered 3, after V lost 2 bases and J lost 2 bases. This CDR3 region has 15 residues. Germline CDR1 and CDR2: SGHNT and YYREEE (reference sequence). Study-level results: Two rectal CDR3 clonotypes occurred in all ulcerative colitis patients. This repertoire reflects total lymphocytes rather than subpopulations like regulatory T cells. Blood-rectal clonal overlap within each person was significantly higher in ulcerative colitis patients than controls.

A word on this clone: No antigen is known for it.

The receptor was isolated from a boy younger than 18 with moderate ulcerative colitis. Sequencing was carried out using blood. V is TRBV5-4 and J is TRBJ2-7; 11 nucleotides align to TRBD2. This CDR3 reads CASSLGTSGPYEQYF. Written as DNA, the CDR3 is TGTGCCAGCAGCTTAGGGACTAGCGGACCCTACGAGCAGTACTTC.